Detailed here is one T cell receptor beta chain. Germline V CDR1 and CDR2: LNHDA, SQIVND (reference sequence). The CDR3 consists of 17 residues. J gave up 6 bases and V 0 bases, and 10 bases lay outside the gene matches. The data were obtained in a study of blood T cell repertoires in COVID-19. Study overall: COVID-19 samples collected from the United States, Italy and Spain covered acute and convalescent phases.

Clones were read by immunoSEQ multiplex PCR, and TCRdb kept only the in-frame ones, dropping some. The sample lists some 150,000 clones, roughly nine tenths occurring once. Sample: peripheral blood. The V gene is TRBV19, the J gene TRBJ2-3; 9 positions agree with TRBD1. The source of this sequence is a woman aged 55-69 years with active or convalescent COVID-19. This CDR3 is CASSIDLPGQGRDTQYF. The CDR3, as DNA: TGTGCCAGTAGTATAGACCTCCCGGGACAGGGAAGGGATACGCAGTATTTT.